This T cell receptor beta chain was identified during a study of T cell repertoires in cytomegalovirus infection. TCRdb re-called the reads with MiXCR, one entry per CDR3 protein. The sample lists hundreds of thousands of distinct CDR3 sequences, 30% to 40% occurring once. Notes on this clonotype: Antigen: not known.

Germline assignment: CDR1 MGHRA and CDR2 YSYEKL. V shed 0 bases and J 2 bases; nucleotides not matched to a gene: 9. This CDR3 has 18 amino acids. Sequencing used cultured PBMCs, obtained from culture after CMV antigen stimulation. This receptor was obtained from a human donor in good health (CMV status not recorded). Some clones in this sample may be carry-over from other donors' samples. The chain carries TRBV4-1 and TRBJ2-7; 11 bases agree with TRBD2. The CDR3 spells CASSQDPALAGGTYEQYF. The CDR3 nucleotides are TGCGCCAGCAGCCAAGATCCCGCCCTAGCGGGGGGAACCTACGAGCAGTACTTC.